This T cell receptor beta chain came from a study of CD8+ T cells in alopecia areata. At the level of the study: Treated patients' severity was scored by percentage of affected scalp area.

Study results and limitations: Any link of baseline CD8+ expansion to response, resting on one nonresponder, remains uncertain. Sequenced scalp T cells also include alphabeta T cells resident in normal skin.

The authors extracted RNA and reverse transcribed it into cDNA as the sequencing template. Using immunoSEQ multiplex PCR, the repertoire was profiled, and TCRdb retains in-frame clones only, with some absent. The sample includes under 200,000 clones, around 60% of them seen just once. Treatment meaning: oral pan-JAK inhibitor, 5-10 mg twice daily. PBMCs were stained for CD3, CD4 and CD8, and CD4+ and CD8+ T cells were sorted. To note about this clone: Antigen: not known.

The germline V and J ends were trimmed by 7 bases and 5 bases, with 17 bases remaining between them. The CDR3 extends over 13 amino acids. The germline gives CDR1 SQVTM, CDR2 ANQGSEA. The sample was CD4+ T cells sorted from blood, taken at week 24, from a patient treated with tofacitinib. This chain joins TRBV29-1 and TRBJ1-1, with a possible D match to TRBD1 (6 bases). This TCR was sampled from a human donor with alopecia areata. The CDR3 region is CSGNRVSGTEAFF. As DNA, the CDR3 is TGCAGCGGAAACAGGGTTTCGGGGACTGAAGCTTTCTTT. Using reference TRBV29-1 and TRBJ1-1 for the parts outside the CDR3, the full variable domain is SAVISQKPSRDICQRGTSLTIQCQVDSQVTMMFWYRQQPGQSLTLIATANQGSEATYESGFVIDKFPISRPNLTFSTLTVSNMSPEDSSIYLCSGNRVSGTEAFFGQGTRLTVV.